These 5 T cell receptor beta chains originate from one sample sequenced in a study of blood T cells in healthy people across ages (dated by TCRdb to the mid-2010s). The library was produced with 5' RACE. The sample was run on an Illumina HiSeq 2500. A second roughly 7 to 11 cycle PCR used a sample-barcoded 5' primer and a J-beta primer mix. The public reads were quality trimmed at Q25 with fastp and then assembled into clones with MiXCR by TCRdb, keeping productive beta chains. All rows with the same CDR3 protein become a single entry with the most common DNA and genes. This sample gives about 930,000 distinct CDR3 sequences in total; just under 30% of them show up just once. Roughly a tenth of the sample lies in the top ten. The same specimen was also included in a second study, on T cells of mothers and their children.

The sequencing sample was made of blood. The source of these receptors is a woman aged 40 to 55 in good health.

This clonotype has at least ten counts. The chain has TRBV5-1 and TRBJ1-5; D unresolved. Germline V CDR1 and CDR2: SGHRS, YFSETQ. This CDR3 has 16 residues. Trimming took 0 bases from V and 3 from J, leaving 13 bases between them. In DNA, the CDR3 is TGCGCCAGCAGCTTGGAAGCCAGGAACTCCAATCAGCCCCAGCATTTT. Protein: CASSLEARNSNQPQHF.

This clonotype has more than one count but fewer than ten. This sequence joins TRBV20-1 and TRBJ1-2; no clear D gene. V lost 1 base and J lost 12, with 18 bases in between. The CDR3 sequence is 13 residues long. CDR1 and CDR2 (germline): DFQATT, SNEGSKA (reference sequence). The CDR3 sequence is CSARVGGKVEDTF. In nucleotides, the CDR3 is TGCAGTGCTAGAGTTGGCGGTAAAGTCGAGGACACCTTC.

The chain couples TRBV12-3 or TRBV12-4 to TRBJ1-5; D is uncertain. The V end lost 5 bases, the J end lost 4 bases, and 15 bases lay between the germline ends. CDR3 size: 15 residues. In DNA, the CDR3 is TGTGCCAGCAGTCCCCAGGCGGGCTCAAATCAGCCCCAGCATTTT. Translated, it gives CASSPQAGSNQPQHF.

The chain is built from TRBV12-3 or TRBV12-4 and TRBJ1-6, with unresolved D. Trimming took 7 bases from V and 7 from J, leaving 11 bases between them. CDR3 length: 13 amino acids. CDR3 amino acids: CASTEGRNSPLHF. The CDR3, as DNA: TGTGCCAGCACCGAGGGCCGGAATTCACCCCTCCACTTT.

The gene calls are TRBV12-5 and TRBJ1-1, with D unclear. V gave up 7 bases and J gave up 3 bases, with 6 bases separating them. The CDR3 extends over 11 amino acids. CDR1 is LGHNT, CDR2 FRNRAP, per germline. The CDR3 region has the DNA TGTGCTAGTGCCGACTACACTGAAGCTTTCTTT. Translating gives CASADYTEAFF.